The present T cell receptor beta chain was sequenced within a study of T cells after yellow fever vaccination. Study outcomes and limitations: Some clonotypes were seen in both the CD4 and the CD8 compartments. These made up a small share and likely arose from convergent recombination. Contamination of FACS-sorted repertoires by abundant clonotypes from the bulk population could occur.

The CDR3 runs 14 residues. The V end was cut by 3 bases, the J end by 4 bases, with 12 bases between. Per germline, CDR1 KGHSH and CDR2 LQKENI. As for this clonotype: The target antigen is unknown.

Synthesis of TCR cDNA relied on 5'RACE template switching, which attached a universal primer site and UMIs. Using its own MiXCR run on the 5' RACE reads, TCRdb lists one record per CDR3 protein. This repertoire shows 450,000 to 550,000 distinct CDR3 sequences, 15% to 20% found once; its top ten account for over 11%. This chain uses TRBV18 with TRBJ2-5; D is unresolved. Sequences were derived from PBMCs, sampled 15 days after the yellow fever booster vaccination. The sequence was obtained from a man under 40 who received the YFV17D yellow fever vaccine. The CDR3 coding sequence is TGTGCCAGCTCACCCAAGGCTATCTCAGAGACCCAGTACTTC. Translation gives CASSPKAISETQYF.